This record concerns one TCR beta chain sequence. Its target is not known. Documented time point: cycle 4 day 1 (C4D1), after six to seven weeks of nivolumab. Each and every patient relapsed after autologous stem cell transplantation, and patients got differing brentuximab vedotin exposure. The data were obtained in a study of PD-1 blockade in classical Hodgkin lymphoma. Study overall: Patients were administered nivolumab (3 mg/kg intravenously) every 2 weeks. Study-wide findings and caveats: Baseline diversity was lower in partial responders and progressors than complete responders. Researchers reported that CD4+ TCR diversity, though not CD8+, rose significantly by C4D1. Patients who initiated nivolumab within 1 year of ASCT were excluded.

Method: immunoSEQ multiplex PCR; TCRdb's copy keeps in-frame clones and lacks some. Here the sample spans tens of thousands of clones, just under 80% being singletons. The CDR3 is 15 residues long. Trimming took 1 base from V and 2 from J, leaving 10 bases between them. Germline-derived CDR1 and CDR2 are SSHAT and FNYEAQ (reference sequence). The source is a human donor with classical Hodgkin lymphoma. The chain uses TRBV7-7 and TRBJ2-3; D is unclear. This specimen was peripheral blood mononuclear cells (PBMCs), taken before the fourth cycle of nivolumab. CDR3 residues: CASSLGLSYTDTQYF. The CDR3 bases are TGTGCCAGCAGCTTAGGTTTGTCTTACACAGATACGCAGTATTTT.